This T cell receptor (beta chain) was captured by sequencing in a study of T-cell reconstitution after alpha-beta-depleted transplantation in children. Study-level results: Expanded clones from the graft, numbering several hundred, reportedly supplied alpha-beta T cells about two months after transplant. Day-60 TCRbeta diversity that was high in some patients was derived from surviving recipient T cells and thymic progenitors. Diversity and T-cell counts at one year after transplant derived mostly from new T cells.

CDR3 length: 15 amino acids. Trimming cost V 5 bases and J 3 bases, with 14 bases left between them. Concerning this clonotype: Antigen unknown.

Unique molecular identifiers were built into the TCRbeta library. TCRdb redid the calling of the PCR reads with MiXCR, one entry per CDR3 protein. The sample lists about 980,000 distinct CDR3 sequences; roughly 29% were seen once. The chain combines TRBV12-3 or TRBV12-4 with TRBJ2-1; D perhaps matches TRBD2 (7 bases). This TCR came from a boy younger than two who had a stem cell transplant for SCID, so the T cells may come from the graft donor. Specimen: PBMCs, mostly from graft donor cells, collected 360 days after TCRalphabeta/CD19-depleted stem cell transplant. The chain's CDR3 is CASSRGAELYNEQFF. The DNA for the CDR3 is TGTGCCAGCAGTCGGGGGGCGGAACTCTACAATGAGCAGTTCTTC.